This T cell receptor (beta chain) was sequenced during a study of Ad26.COV2.S vaccination and SARS-CoV-2 variants. The CDR3 runs 11 residues. The germline gives CDR1 SQVTM, CDR2 ANQGSEA. V was cut by 6 bases and J by 8 bases, with 11 bases left in between. Only in-frame clones appear in the TCRdb table, and some are missing; sequencing was by immunoSEQ multiplex PCR. Of about 320,000 clones listed, around 81% are singletons. Treatment described: 15 to 20 received Ad26.COV2.S at low or high dose, single or two shots; about five received placebo; per-sample allocation not given. The samples were gathered on day 63 after the first injection of vaccine or placebo. It was Wuhan-strain SARS-CoV-2 spike that the Ad26 vaccine vector expressed.

The sample in question was peripheral blood, obtained in a trial of Ad26.COV2.S vaccine versus placebo. The TCR comes from a person aged 18-60 years who received the Ad26.COV2.S COVID-19 vaccine or a placebo. The chain is built from TRBV29-1 and TRBJ2-1; D gene unclear. CDR3 DNA: TGCAGCGTCGCTTTTACGGATGAGCAGTTCTTC. This encodes CSVAFTDEQFF.